Included here is one T cell receptor beta chain sequence, with context. The data are from a study of T cells in Graves' hyperthyroidism and ophthalmopathy. Using RNA transcripts as the source, TCR beta CDR3 regions were amplified. HTBI primers drove first-round RT-PCR of the TCR CDR3. MiXCR, applied by TCRdb to the multiplex PCR reads, yields one record per CDR3 protein. The table lists 700,000 to 950,000 distinct CDR3 sequences, 30% to 40% of them singletons. V lost 3 bases and J 3 bases, leaving 17 bases between the germline ends. This CDR3 region has 15 residues. Germline V gene sequence: CDR1 DFQATT, CDR2 SNEGSKA (reference sequence).

Sequenced input: blood. This receptor was taken from a woman between 40 and 55 years old with Graves' hyperthyroidism. This rearrangement joins TRBV20-1 to TRBJ2-5, with a possible D match to TRBD2 (6 bases). CDR3 loop: CSASPGSAGKETQYF. As DNA, the CDR3 is TGCAGTGCTAGTCCGGGTAGCGCGGGGAAAGAGACCCAGTACTTC.